This passage covers 15 T cell receptor beta chains from one sample sequenced in a study of shared clonotypes between healthy human individuals. The data were produced by immunoSEQ multiplex PCR, yet TCRdb's version contains in-frame clones alone and is incomplete. The data contain around 700,000 clones, approximately 79% of them singletons. The sample consisted of memory CD4+ T cells sorted from blood. The sample's subset: CD45RA-negative fraction. The receptors were sampled from a woman in her twenties or thirties in good health.

The chain combines TRBV4-2 with TRBJ2-2; 9 nucleotides agree with TRBD1. This CDR3 has 14 amino acids. V lost 4 bases, J lost 4 bases, and 1 base stayed unmatched. CDR1 is LGHNA and CDR2 is YNFKEQ in the germline V gene. CDR3 DNA sequence: TGTGCCAGCAGCCCGGGACAGGGCACCGGGGAGCTGTTTTTT. Translation: CASSPGQGTGELFF.

Only one count was recorded for this clone. V is TRBV7-9 and J is TRBJ2-2; D tentatively reads TRBD1 or TRBD2 (6 bases each). There are 14 residues in the CDR3. The germline V and J ends were trimmed by 3 bases and 3 bases, with 8 bases remaining between them. From germline, CDR1 is SEHNR and CDR2 FQNEAQ (reference sequence). The CDR3 DNA is TGTGCCAGCAGCTTCGGGGGCGACACCGGGGAGCTGTTTTTT. Protein: CASSFGGDTGELFF. Full variable domain (outside the CDR3, taken from reference TRBV7-9 and TRBJ2-2): DTGVSQNPRHKITKRGQNVTFRCDPISEHNRLYWYRQTLGQGPEFLTYFQNEAQLEKSRLLSDRFSAERPKGSFSTLEIQRTEQGDSAMYLCASSFGGDTGELFFGEGSRLTVL.

The V and J genes are TRBV4-2 and TRBJ2-6; a weak D match, TRBD1 (6 bases). From germline, CDR1 is LGHNA and CDR2 YNFKEQ. Trimming removed 4 bases at V and 0 bases at J, with 13 bases between. The CDR3 loop spans 17 amino acids. The CDR3 bases are TGTGCCAGCAGCCCCACAGGGAGTAGCTCTGGGGCCAACGTCCTGACTTTC. Residues: CASSPTGSSSGANVLTF.

The DNA for the CDR3 is TGTGCCAGTAGTATGGCACCGGGGACAGTAGTCATGAACACTGAAGCTTTCTTT. This codes for CASSMAPGTVVMNTEAFF. V is TRBV19 and J is TRBJ1-1, with TRBD1 matching over 7 bases. CDR3 length equals 18 residues. After removal of 3 bases from V and 0 bases from J, the junction contained 13 bases not matched to a gene. Germline CDR1 and CDR2: LNHDA and SQIVND (reference sequence).

This chain uses TRBV11-2 with TRBJ2-7; 8 bases are a match to TRBD1. The CDR3 is made up of 12 amino acids. CDR1 and CDR2 from the germline V gene are SGHAT and FQNNGV. V shed 2 bases and J 11 bases; nucleotides not matched to a gene: 5. The CDR3 loop reads CASSLYEQGEYF. The CDR3 DNA reads as TGTGCCAGCAGCTTATACGAACAGGGGGAGTACTTC.

The chain combines TRBV27 with TRBJ1-1; no clear D. V dropped 6 bases and J dropped 0 bases, with 11 bases sitting between them. Germline CDR1 MNHEY, CDR2 SMNVEV (reference sequence). The CDR3 loop spans 14 amino acids. CDR3 sequence reads: CASRKHNMNTEAFF. CDR3 DNA: TGTGCCAGCAGGAAACATAACATGAACACTGAAGCTTTCTTT.

This clone was detected only a few times. V gene TRBV7-2 combines with J gene TRBJ2-7; TRBD1 matches at 9 bases. Germline V gene lookup returns CDR1 SGHTA and CDR2 FQGNSA. Trimming cost V 1 base and J 4 bases; bases outside gene matches: 11. This CDR3 region has 17 residues. The CDR3 region has the DNA TGTGCCAGCAGCTTAGGGTTGACGGGACAGGGCAAGTACGAGCAGTACTTC. Amino acids: CASSLGLTGQGKYEQYF.

The chain joins TRBV4-2 to TRBJ2-7; 13 nucleotides agree with TRBD2. Per germline, CDR1 LGHNA and CDR2 YNFKEQ. The CDR3 has 16 amino acids. Germline trimming cut 1 base from V and 2 bases from J; bases unmatched to any gene: 2. Written as DNA, the CDR3 is TGTGCCAGCAGCCAAGCTACTAGCGGGAGGGCCTACGAGCAGTACTTC. This gives the protein CASSQATSGRAYEQYF.

Comments on this clone: The same CDR3 can be traced to other DNA sequences in this sample. The gene calls are TRBV29-1 and TRBJ1-5; tentative D call: TRBD1 (6 bases). The CDR3 sequence is 12 residues long. In germline, CDR1 is SQVTM, CDR2 ANQGSEA. Trimming took off 5 bases at V and 2 bases at J, with 7 bases between the two ends. This chain's CDR3 is CSVRQGNQPQHF. In DNA form, the CDR3 reads TGCAGCGTTCGACAGGGCAATCAGCCCCAGCATTTT.

This clone has only a few counts. The J gene is TRBJ2-1, the V gene TRBV28; D is unresolved. CDR1 and CDR2 (germline): MDHEN, SYDVKM. V shed 8 bases and J shed 8 bases, with 10 bases lying between them. This CDR3 is built from 11 residues. As DNA, the CDR3 is TGTGCCAGCTCCTACTTCGATGAGCAGTTCTTC. Residues: CASSYFDEQFF.

This clone was detected once. The same CDR3 arises from other DNA sequences in this sample as well. The chain joins TRBV28 to TRBJ2-7; D uncertain. Trimming shortened V by 5 bases and J by 1 base, and 6 bases separated the two germline ends. Looked up from germline, CDR1 is MDHEN and CDR2 is SYDVKM. This CDR3 has 12 amino acids. The CDR3 nucleotides read TGTGCCAGCAGTCCCCCTTCCTACGAGCAGTACTTC. It codes for CASSPPSYEQYF.

The chain joins TRBV5-1 to TRBJ2-2; maybe TRBD1 (6 bases). Germline CDR1 reads SGHRS; CDR2 reads YFSETQ. Trimming removed 4 bases from V and 0 bases from J, with 10 bases in between. The CDR3 extends over 15 amino acids. The CDR3 reads CASSPGQPNTGELFF. The CDR3 DNA sequence: TGCGCCAGCAGCCCCGGACAGCCGAACACCGGGGAGCTGTTTTTT. The variable domain in full, completed from reference TRBV5-1 and TRBJ2-2, reads KAGVTQTPRYLIKTRGQQVTLSCSPISGHRSVSWYQQTPGQGLQFLFEYFSETQRNKGNFPGRFSGRQFSNSRSEMNVSTLELGDSALYLCASSPGQPNTGELFFGEGSRLTVL.

V is TRBV19 and J is TRBJ1-4, with TRBD1 matching 9 bases. In germline, CDR1 is LNHDA, CDR2 SQIVND (reference sequence). The CDR3 consists of 16 residues. The J segment lost 4 bases and the V segment lost 3 bases, leaving 6 bases of the junction unmatched. The CDR3 region is CASSIYRGLDNEKLFF. The CDR3 nucleotides are TGTGCCAGTAGTATCTACAGGGGGCTGGATAATGAAAAACTGTTTTTT.

This chain uses TRBV5-4 with TRBJ2-1; a possible D gene is TRBD2 (6 bases). The V end lost 7 bases, the J end lost 7 bases, and 18 bases lay between the germline ends. This CDR3 comprises 14 residues. The germline gives CDR1 SGHNT, CDR2 YYREEE (reference sequence). The CDR3 nucleotides are TGTGCCAGCCGGACTCGCGGGAATCTAAATGAGCAGTTCTTC. It specifies CASRTRGNLNEQFF.

This clone was seen just once. V is TRBV5-1 and J is TRBJ2-7, with TRBD2 matching over 8 bases. The CDR3 runs 13 residues. Germline V gene sequence: CDR1 SGHRS, CDR2 YFSETQ. The trim removed 3 bases at V and 3 bases at J, leaving 2 bases unmatched. The CDR3 region has the DNA TGCGCCAGCAGCTCGGGACTAGACTACGAGCAGTACTTC. As protein: CASSSGLDYEQYF.